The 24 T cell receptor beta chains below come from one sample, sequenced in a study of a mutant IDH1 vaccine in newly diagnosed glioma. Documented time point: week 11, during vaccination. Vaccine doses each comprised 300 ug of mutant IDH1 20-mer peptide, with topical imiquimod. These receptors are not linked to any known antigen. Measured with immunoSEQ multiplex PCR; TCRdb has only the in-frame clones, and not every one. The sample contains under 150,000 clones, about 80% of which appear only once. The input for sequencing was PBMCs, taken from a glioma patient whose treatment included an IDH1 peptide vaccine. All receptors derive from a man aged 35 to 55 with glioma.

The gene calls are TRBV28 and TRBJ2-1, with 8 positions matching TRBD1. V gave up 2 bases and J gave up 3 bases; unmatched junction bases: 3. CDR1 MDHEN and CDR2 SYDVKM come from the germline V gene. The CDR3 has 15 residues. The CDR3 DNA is TGTGCCAGCAGTTTACAGGGGGCGTTCTACAATGAGCAGTTCTTC. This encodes CASSLQGAFYNEQFF.

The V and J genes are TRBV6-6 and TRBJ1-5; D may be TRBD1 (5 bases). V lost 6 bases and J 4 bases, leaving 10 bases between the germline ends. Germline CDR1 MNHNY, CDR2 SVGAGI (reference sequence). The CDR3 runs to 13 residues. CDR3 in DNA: TGTGCCAGCAGCGCAGGGTGGAATCAGCCCCAGCATTTT. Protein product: CASSAGWNQPQHF.

CDR3 nucleotide sequence: TGTGCCAGCAGCCGGACAGGGAACAATTCACCCCTCCACTTT. Encoded protein: CASSRTGNNSPLHF. The chain uses TRBV25-1 and TRBJ1-6; 8 nucleotides match TRBD1. This CDR3 is 14 amino acids long. Trimming at V came to 6 bases and at J to 7 bases, leaving 5 bases not matched to a gene. The germline V gene has CDR1 MGHDK and CDR2 SYGVNS.

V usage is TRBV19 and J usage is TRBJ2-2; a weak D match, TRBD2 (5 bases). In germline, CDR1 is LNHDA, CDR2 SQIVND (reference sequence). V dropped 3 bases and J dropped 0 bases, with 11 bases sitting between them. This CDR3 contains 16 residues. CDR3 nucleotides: TGTGCCAGTAGTATCGTGAGCGGAGCGAACACCGGGGAGCTGTTTTTT. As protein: CASSIVSGANTGELFF.

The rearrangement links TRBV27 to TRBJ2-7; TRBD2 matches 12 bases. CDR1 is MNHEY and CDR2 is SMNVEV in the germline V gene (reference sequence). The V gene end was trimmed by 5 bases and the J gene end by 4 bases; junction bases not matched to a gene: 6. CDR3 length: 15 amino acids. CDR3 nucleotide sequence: TGTGCCAGCAGTGTGACTAGCGGGGGTGGGTACGAGCAGTACTTC. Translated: CASSVTSGGGYEQYF.

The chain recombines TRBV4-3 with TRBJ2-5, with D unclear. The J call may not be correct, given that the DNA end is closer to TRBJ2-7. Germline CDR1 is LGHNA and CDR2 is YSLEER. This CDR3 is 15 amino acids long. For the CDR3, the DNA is TGCGCCAGCATCAGTCCTACGTGGCGGACCTACGAGCAGTACTTC. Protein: CASISPTWRTYEQYF.

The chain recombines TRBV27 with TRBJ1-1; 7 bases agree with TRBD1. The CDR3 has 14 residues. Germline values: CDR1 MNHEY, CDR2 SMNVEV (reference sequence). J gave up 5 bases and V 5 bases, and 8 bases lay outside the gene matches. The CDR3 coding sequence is TGTGCCAGCAGTCCCAAGGGGGCGCAGACTGAAGCTTTCTTT. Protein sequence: CASSPKGAQTEAFF.

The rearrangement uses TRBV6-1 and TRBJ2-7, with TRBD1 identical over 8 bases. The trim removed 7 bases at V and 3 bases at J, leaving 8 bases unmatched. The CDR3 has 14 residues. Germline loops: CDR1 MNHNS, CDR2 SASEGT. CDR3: CASTSRTGRYEQYF. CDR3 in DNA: TGTGCCAGCACCTCCAGGACAGGGCGCTACGAGCAGTACTTC.

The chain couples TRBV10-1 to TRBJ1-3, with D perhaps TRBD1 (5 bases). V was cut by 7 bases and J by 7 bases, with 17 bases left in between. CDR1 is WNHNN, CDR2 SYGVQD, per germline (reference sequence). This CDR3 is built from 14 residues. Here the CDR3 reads CASTRGHPRNTIYF. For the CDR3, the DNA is TGCGCCAGCACAAGGGGCCACCCACGGAACACCATATATTTT.

DNA of the CDR3: TGTGCCAGCAGCGTTAAGACAGGGGGCCGGGAGACCCAGTACTTC. This encodes CASSVKTGGRETQYF. The chain combines TRBV2 with TRBJ2-5; 10 bases match TRBD1. The germline V gene has CDR1 SNHLY and CDR2 FYNNEI. V shed 6 bases, J shed 5 bases, and the junction held 9 bases outside the gene matches. This CDR3 is 15 amino acids long.

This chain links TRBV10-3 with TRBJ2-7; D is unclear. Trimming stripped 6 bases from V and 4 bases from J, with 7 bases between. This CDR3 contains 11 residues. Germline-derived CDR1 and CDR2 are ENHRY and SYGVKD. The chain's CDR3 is CAIREGYEQYF. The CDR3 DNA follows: TGTGCCATCAGAGAAGGATACGAGCAGTACTTC.

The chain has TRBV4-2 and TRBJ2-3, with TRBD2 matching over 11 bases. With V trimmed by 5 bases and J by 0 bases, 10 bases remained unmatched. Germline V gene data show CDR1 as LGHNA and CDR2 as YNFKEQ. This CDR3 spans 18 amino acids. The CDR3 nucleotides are TGTGCCAGCAGCTCGGAGACTAGCGGGGTTTCTAGCACAGATACGCAGTATTTT. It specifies CASSSETSGVSSTDTQYF.

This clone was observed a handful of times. As DNA, the CDR3 is TGTGCCAGGGGGGTGGACTACGAGCAGTACTTC. Its translation: CARGVDYEQYF. This chain joins TRBV2 and TRBJ2-7; the D gene could be TRBD1 or TRBD2 (5 bases each). The V gene lost 9 bases and the J gene lost 3 bases, with 9 bases spanning the gap. This CDR3 has 11 amino acids. Germline V gene lookup returns CDR1 SNHLY and CDR2 FYNNEI.

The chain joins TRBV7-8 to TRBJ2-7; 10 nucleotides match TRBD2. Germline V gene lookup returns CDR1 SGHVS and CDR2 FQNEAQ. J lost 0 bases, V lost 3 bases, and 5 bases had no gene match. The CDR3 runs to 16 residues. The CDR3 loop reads CASSFAGLATSYEQYF. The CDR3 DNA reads TGTGCCAGCAGCTTTGCGGGACTAGCGACCTCCTACGAGCAGTACTTC.

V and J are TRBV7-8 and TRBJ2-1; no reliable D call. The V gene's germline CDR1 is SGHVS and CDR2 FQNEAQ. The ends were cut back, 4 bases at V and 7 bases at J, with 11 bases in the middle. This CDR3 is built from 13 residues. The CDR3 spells CASSSGVGNEQFF. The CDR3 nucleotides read TGTGCCAGCAGCTCTGGGGTTGGAAATGAGCAGTTCTTC.

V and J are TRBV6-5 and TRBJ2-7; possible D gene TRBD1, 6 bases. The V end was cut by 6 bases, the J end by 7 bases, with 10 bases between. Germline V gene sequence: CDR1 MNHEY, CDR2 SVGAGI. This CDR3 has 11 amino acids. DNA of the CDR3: TGTGCCAGCAGGGCAGGGGTAGAGCAGTACTTC. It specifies CASRAGVEQYF.

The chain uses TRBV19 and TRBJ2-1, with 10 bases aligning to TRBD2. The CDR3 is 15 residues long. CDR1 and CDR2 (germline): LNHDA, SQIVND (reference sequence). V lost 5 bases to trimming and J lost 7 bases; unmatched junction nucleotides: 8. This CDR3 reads CASSPSGRALNEQFF. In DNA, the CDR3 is TGTGCCAGTAGTCCGAGCGGGAGGGCCTTGAATGAGCAGTTCTTC.

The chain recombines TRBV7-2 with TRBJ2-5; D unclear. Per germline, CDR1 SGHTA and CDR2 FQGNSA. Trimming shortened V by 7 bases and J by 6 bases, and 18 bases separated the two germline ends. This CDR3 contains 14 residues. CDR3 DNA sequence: TGTGCCAGCACCATTGGGGTTACTCGCCAGACCCAGTACTTC. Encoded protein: CASTIGVTRQTQYF. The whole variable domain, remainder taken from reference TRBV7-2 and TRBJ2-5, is GAGVSQSPSNKVTEKGKDVELRCDPISGHTALYWYRQSLGQGLEFLIYFQGNSAPDKSGLPSDRFSAERTGGSVSTLTIQRTQQEDSAVYLCASTIGVTRQTQYFGPGTRLLVL.

The CDR3 DNA sequence: TGCAGCGTCAGGGAGACATTAGCCAAAAACATTCAGTACTTC. Its protein is CSVRETLAKNIQYF. The chain is built from TRBV29-1 and TRBJ2-4; D may match TRBD1 or TRBD2 (5 bases each). V lost 6 bases and J 0 bases, leaving 12 bases between the germline ends. The V gene's germline CDR1 is SQVTM and CDR2 ANQGSEA. This CDR3 has 14 residues.

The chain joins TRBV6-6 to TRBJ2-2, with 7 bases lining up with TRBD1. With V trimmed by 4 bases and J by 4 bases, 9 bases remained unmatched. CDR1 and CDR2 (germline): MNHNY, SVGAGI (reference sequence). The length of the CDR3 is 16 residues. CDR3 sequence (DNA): TGTGCCAGCAGTTTGGAACAGGGGATTCTCACCGGGGAGCTGTTTTTT. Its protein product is CASSLEQGILTGELFF.

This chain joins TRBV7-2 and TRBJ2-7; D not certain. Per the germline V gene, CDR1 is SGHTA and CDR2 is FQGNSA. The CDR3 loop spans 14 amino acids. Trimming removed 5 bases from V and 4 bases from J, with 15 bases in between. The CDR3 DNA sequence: TGTGCCAGCAGCCCTCCCCGGGTGGGGTACGAGCAGTACTTC. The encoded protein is CASSPPRVGYEQYF.

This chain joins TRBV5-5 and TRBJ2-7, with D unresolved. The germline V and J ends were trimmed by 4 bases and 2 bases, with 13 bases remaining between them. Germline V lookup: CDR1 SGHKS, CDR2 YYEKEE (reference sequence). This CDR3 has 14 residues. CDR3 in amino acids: CASSDPTGAYEQYF. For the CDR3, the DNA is TGTGCCAGCAGCGACCCTACTGGCGCCTACGAGCAGTACTTC.

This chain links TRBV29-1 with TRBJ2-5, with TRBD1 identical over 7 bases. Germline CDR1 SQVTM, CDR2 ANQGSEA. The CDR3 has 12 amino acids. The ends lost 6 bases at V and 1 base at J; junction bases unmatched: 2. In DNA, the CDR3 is TGCAGCGTAAGGACAGGCCAAGAGACCCAGTACTTC. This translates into CSVRTGQETQYF.

Here the CDR3 DNA reads TGCAGCGTTCGGACTTACAATGAGCAGTTCTTC. Protein: CSVRTYNEQFF. The chain carries TRBV29-1 and TRBJ2-1; weak D call: TRBD2 (5 bases). Germline CDR1 and CDR2: SQVTM and ANQGSEA. CDR3 size: 11 residues. Trimming pared 5 bases from V and 4 bases from J, leaving 6 bases between.